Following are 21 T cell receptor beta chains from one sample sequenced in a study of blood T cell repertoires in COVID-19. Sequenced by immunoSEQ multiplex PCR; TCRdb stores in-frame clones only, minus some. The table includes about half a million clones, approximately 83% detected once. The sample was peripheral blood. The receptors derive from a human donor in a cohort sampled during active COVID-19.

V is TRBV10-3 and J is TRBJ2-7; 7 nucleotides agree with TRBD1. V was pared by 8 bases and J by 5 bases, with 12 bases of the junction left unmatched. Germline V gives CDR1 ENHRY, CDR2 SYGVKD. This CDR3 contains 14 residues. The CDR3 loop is CAIARQGVIHEQYF. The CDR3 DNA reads TGTGCCATCGCCCGCCAGGGGGTAATCCACGAGCAGTACTTC.

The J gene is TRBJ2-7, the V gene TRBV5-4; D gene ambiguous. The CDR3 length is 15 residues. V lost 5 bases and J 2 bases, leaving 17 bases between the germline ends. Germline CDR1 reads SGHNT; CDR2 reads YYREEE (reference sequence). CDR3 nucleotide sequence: TGTGCCAGCAGTTTTAAGCTCTCTTCCCCCTACGAGCAGTACTTC. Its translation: CASSFKLSSPYEQYF.

The CDR3 DNA is TGTGCCAGTACAGCGCAAGTGCACGGAAACACCATATATTTT. It yields the protein CASTAQVHGNTIYF. The J gene is TRBJ1-3, the V gene TRBV19, with D unresolved. Looked up from germline, CDR1 is LNHDA and CDR2 is SQIVND (reference sequence). The length of the CDR3 is 14 residues. V was cut by 7 bases and J by 4 bases, with 14 bases left in between.

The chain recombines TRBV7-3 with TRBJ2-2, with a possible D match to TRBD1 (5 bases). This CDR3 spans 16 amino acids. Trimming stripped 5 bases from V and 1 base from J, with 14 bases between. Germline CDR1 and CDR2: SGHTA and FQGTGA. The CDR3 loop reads CASSPADRMNTGELFF. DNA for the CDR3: TGTGCCAGCAGCCCCGCCGACAGAATGAACACCGGGGAGCTGTTTTTT.

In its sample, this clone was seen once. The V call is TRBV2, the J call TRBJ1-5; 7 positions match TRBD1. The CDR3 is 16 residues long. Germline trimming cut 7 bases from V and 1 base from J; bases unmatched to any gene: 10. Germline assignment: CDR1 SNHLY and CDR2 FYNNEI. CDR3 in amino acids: CASNRGGAISNQPQHF. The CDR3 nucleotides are TGTGCCAGCAACCGAGGGGGCGCGATCAGCAATCAGCCCCAGCATTTT.

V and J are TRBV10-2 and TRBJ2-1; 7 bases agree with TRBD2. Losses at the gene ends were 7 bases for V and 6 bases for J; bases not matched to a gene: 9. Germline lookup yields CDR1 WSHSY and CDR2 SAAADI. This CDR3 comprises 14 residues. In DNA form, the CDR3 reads TGCGCCAGCACCCCGAGCGGGACCCGCAATGAGCAGTTCTTC. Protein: CASTPSGTRNEQFF.

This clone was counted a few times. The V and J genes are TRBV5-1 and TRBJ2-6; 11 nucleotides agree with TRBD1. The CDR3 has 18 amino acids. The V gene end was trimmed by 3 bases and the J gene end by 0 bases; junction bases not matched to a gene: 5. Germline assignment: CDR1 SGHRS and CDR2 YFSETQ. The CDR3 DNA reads TGCGCCAGCAGCTCGGGACAGGGGGTTCCCTCTGGGGCCAACGTCCTGACTTTC. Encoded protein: CASSSGQGVPSGANVLTF. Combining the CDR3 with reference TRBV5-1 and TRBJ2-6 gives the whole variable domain KAGVTQTPRYLIKTRGQQVTLSCSPISGHRSVSWYQQTPGQGLQFLFEYFSETQRNKGNFPGRFSGRQFSNSRSEMNVSTLELGDSALYLCASSSGQGVPSGANVLTFGAGSRLTVL.

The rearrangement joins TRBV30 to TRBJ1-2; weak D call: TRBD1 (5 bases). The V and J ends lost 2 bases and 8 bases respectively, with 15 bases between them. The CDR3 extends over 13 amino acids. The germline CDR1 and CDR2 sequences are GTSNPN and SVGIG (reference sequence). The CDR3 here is CAWSFGTGGGYTF. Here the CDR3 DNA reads TGTGCCTGGAGTTTCGGGACCGGGGGAGGCTACACCTTC. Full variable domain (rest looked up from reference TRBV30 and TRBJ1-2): SQTIHQWPATLVQPVGSPLSLECTVEGTSNPNLYWYRQAAGRGLQLLFYSVGIGQISSEVPQNLSASRPQDRQFILSSKKLLLSDSGFYLCAWSFGTGGGYTFGSGTRLTVV.

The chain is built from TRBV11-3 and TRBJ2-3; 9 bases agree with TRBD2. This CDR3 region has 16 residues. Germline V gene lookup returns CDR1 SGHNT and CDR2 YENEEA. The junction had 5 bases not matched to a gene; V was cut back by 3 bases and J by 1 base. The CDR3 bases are TGTGCCAGCAGCTTTCGTAGCGGGAGTGGCACAGATACGCAGTATTTT. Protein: CASSFRSGSGTDTQYF.

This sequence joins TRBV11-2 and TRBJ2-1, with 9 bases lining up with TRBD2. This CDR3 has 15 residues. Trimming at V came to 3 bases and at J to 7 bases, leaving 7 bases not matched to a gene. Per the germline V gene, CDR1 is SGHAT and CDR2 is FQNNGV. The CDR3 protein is CASSFNSGSKNEQFF. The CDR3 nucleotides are TGTGCCAGCAGCTTCAATAGCGGGAGTAAGAATGAGCAGTTCTTC.

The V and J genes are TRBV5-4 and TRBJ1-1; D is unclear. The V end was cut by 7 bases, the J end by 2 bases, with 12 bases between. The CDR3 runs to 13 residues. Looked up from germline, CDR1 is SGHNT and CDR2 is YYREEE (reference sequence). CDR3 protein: CASQELTNTEAFF. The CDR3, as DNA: TGTGCCAGCCAGGAACTGACCAACACTGAAGCTTTCTTT.

The CDR3 here is CSVGHTNYGYTF. Written as DNA, the CDR3 is TGCAGCGTTGGACACACTAACTATGGCTACACCTTC. This chain links TRBV29-1 with TRBJ1-2; D unresolved. Germline V CDR1 and CDR2: SQVTM, ANQGSEA. The CDR3 runs 12 residues. With 4 bases removed from V and 0 bases from J, the gap between germline ends came to 6 bases.

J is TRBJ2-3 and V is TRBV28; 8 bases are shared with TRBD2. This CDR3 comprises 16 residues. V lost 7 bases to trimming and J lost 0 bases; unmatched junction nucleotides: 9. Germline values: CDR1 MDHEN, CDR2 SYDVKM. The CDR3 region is CASTLVAGTSTDTQYF. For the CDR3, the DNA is TGTGCCAGCACCCTCGTAGCGGGAACTAGCACAGATACGCAGTATTTT.

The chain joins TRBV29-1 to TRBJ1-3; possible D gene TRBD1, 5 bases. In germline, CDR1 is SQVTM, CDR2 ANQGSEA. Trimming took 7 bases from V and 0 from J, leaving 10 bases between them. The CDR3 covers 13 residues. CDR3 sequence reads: CSAGGSSGNTIYF. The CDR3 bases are TGCAGCGCCGGGGGATCCTCTGGAAACACCATATATTTT.

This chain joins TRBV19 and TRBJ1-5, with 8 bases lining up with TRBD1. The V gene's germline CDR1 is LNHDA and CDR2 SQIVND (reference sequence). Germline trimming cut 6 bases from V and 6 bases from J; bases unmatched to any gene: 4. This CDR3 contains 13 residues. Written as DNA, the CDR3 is TGTGCCAGTAGGGACAGGGATACTCAGCCCCAGCATTTT. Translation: CASRDRDTQPQHF.

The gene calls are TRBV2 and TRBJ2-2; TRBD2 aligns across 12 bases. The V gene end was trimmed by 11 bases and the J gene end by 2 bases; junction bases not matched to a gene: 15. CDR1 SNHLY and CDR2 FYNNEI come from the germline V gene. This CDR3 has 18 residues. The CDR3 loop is CARQSVLAGGTNTGELFF. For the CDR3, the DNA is TGTGCCCGACAATCCGTACTAGCGGGAGGAACTAACACCGGGGAGCTGTTTTTT.

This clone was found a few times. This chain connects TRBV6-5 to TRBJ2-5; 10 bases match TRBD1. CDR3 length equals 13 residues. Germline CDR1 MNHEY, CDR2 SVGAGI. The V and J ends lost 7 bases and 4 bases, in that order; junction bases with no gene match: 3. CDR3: CASTRDRGETQYF. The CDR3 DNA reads TGTGCCAGCACCCGGGACAGGGGAGAGACCCAGTACTTC.

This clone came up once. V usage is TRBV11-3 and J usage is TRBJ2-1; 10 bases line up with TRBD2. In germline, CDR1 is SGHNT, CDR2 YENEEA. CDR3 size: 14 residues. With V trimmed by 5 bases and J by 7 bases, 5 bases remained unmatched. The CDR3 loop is CASSVSGRLNEQFF. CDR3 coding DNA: TGTGCCAGCAGCGTTAGCGGGAGGTTAAATGAGCAGTTCTTC.

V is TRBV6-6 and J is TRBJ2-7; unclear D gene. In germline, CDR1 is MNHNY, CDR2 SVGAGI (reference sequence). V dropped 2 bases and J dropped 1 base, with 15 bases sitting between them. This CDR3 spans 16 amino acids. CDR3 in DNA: TGTGCCAGCAGTTACGATGGAGTGAAGGCATCCTACGAGCAGTACTTC. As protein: CASSYDGVKASYEQYF.

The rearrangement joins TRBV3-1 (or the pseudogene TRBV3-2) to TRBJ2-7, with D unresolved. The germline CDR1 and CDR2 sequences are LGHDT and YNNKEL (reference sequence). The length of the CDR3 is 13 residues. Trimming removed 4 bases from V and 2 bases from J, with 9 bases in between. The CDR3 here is CASSLNVAYEQYF. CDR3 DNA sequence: TGTGCCAGCAGCCTTAACGTAGCCTACGAGCAGTACTTC.

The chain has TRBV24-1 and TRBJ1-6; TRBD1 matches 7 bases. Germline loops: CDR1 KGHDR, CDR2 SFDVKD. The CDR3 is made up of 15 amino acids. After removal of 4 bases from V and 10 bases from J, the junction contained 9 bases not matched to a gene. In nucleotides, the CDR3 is TGTGCCACCAGTGACCCGACAGGGATGGAGTCACCCCTCCACTTT. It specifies CATSDPTGMESPLHF.